This passage covers 16 T cell receptor beta chains from one sample sequenced in a study of memory CD4+ T cells and cytomegalovirus serostatus. Single viable CD3+CD4+CD8-CD45RO+ cells were sorted as the memory CD4+ T cells. Sequenced by immunoSEQ multiplex PCR; TCRdb stores in-frame clones only, minus some. The sample yields about 58,000 clones, more than 70% seen once. The sequencing sample was made of memory CD4+ T cells from blood. The receptors stem from an adult in good health and CMV-seronegative. Some clones in this sample may be carry-over from other donors' samples.

The V call is TRBV4-2, the J call TRBJ2-6; TRBD1 matches at 7 bases. The CDR3 length is 16 residues. Trimming removed 0 bases from V and 8 bases from J; junction bases left unmatched: 7. Germline loops: CDR1 LGHNA, CDR2 YNFKEQ. The CDR3 DNA follows: TGTGCCAGCAGCCAAGATTTGGGACAGCTCACCAACGTCCTGACTTTC. Translated: CASSQDLGQLTNVLTF.

The V and J genes are TRBV4-2 and TRBJ1-2; D gene uncertain. The V end was cut by 3 bases, the J end by 1 base, with 9 bases between. This CDR3 has 14 residues. Germline V gives CDR1 LGHNA, CDR2 YNFKEQ. CDR3 sequence (DNA): TGTGCCAGCAGCCACGGGGATAGTAACTATGGCTACACCTTC. Amino acids: CASSHGDSNYGYTF.

A few counts support this clone. The J gene is TRBJ2-3, the V gene TRBV5-1; 7 bases match TRBD2. The CDR3 consists of 16 residues. V lost 2 bases and J lost 3; bases outside the gene matches: 9. Germline-derived CDR1 and CDR2 are SGHRS and YFSETQ. The CDR3 nucleotides are TGCGCCAGCAGCTTTGGCGGGAGTATGGGAACAGATACGCAGTATTTT. Amino acid sequence: CASSFGGSMGTDTQYF.

This clone has more than one count but fewer than ten. CDR3 sequence: CSVRRENSRDSGQYF. The CDR3 nucleotides are TGCAGCGTTCGCCGCGAGAACTCCAGGGATTCTGGGCAGTACTTC. This rearrangement joins TRBV29-1 to TRBJ2-7; a weak D match, TRBD1 (5 bases). CDR1 is SQVTM, CDR2 ANQGSEA, per germline. V shed 5 bases and J shed 9 bases, with 26 bases lying between them. This CDR3 has 15 residues.

This chain uses TRBV7-9 with TRBJ2-1, with 8 nucleotides matching TRBD2. In germline, CDR1 is SEHNR, CDR2 FQNEAQ (reference sequence). This CDR3 spans 16 amino acids. V shed 10 bases, J shed 7 bases, and the junction held 18 bases outside the gene matches. The CDR3 spells CATKTAGTRGLNEQFF. The DNA for the CDR3 is TGTGCCACTAAAACGGCGGGGACTAGGGGCTTGAATGAGCAGTTCTTC.

This chain uses TRBV11-2 with TRBJ2-1, with TRBD1 identical over 7 bases. The CDR3 has 14 amino acids. Unmatched junction bases numbered 7, after V lost 2 bases and J lost 9 bases. Germline CDR1 reads SGHAT; CDR2 reads FQNNGV. CDR3 amino acids: CASSLRQGVGEQFF. The CDR3 DNA sequence: TGTGCCAGCAGCTTACGTCAGGGGGTGGGTGAGCAGTTCTTC. Full variable domain (outside the CDR3, taken from reference TRBV11-2 and TRBJ2-1): EAGVAQSPRYKIIEKRQSVAFWCNPISGHATLYWYQQILGQGPKLLIQFQNNGVVDDSQLPKDRFSAERLKGVDSTLKIQPAKLEDSAVYLCASSLRQGVGEQFFGPGTRLTVL.

The V and J genes are TRBV2 and TRBJ1-1; 7 bases line up with TRBD1. The CDR3 is 15 residues long. V shed 5 bases, J shed 4 bases, and the junction held 10 bases outside the gene matches. The germline gives CDR1 SNHLY, CDR2 FYNNEI. CDR3 in amino acids: CASSYSRGAGTEAFF. The CDR3 nucleotides are TGTGCCAGCAGTTATAGCAGGGGGGCCGGCACTGAAGCTTTCTTT.

The V call is TRBV30, the J call TRBJ2-3; weak D call: TRBD2 (5 bases). CDR1 is GTSNPN and CDR2 is SVGIG in the germline V gene (reference sequence). This CDR3 contains 13 residues. Trimming left V 3 bases short and J 2 bases short, with 9 bases between. The CDR3 nucleotides are TGTGCCTGGAGGAGAGGGTACACAGATACGCAGTATTTT. Protein: CAWRRGYTDTQYF.

The chain has TRBV30 and TRBJ1-2; 9 positions match TRBD1. Germline V lookup: CDR1 GTSNPN, CDR2 SVGIG (reference sequence). Losses at the gene ends were 5 bases for V and 4 bases for J; bases not matched to a gene: 11. The CDR3 extends over 15 amino acids. In DNA, the CDR3 is TGTGCCTGGGATATACAGGGGGCGCAGAGCTATGGCTACACCTTC. This encodes CAWDIQGAQSYGYTF.

This clone came up a few times. The chain combines TRBV5-6 with TRBJ1-1; D remains ambiguous. The germline V and J ends were trimmed by 0 bases and 3 bases, with 9 bases remaining between them. The CDR3 consists of 14 residues. In germline, CDR1 is SGHDT, CDR2 YYEEEE. CDR3 DNA sequence: TGTGCCAGCAGCTTGGAACTACATGACACTGAAGCTTTCTTT. Protein sequence: CASSLELHDTEAFF.

This rearrangement joins TRBV4-1 to TRBJ2-6; unclear D gene. Trimming pared 0 bases from V and 0 bases from J, leaving 9 bases between. CDR3 size: 17 residues. The germline CDR1 and CDR2 sequences are MGHRA and YSYEKL. The CDR3 region is CASSQDPGLSGANVLTF. In nucleotides, the CDR3 is TGCGCCAGCAGCCAAGATCCCGGGCTCTCTGGGGCCAACGTCCTGACTTTC.

The rearrangement uses TRBV28 and TRBJ2-7; 11 bases are shared with TRBD1. The CDR3 length is 14 residues. The germline CDR1 and CDR2 sequences are MDHEN and SYDVKM. The trim removed 6 bases at V and 2 bases at J, leaving 3 bases unmatched. CDR3 sequence (DNA): TGTGCCAGCAGAGAGGACAGGGGGCCCTACGAGCAGTACTTC. Amino acid sequence: CASREDRGPYEQYF.

This clone was detected a few times. In DNA, the CDR3 is TGTGCCAGCAGCGTTGGCATCGGGACACCAGAGACCCAGTACTTC. It specifies CASSVGIGTPETQYF. The genes are TRBV9 and TRBJ2-5, with D possibly being TRBD1 (6 bases). The CDR3 is 15 residues long. V lost 2 bases and J 4 bases, leaving 15 bases between the germline ends. CDR1 is SGDLS, CDR2 YYNGEE, per germline.

This clone has only a few counts. The chain's CDR3 is CAISSSHGDNQPQHF. DNA of the CDR3: TGTGCCATCAGTTCCTCCCATGGCGACAATCAGCCCCAGCATTTT. The chain is built from TRBV10-3 and TRBJ1-5; unclear D gene. The CDR3 has 15 amino acids. V gave up 5 bases and J gave up 3 bases, with 14 bases separating them. Looked up from germline, CDR1 is ENHRY and CDR2 is SYGVKD.

The CDR3 reads CASRPGTSGTAYEQYF. In DNA, the CDR3 is TGTGCCAGTAGACCTGGGACTAGCGGGACGGCCTACGAGCAGTACTTC. This sequence joins TRBV19 and TRBJ2-7, with TRBD2 identical over 13 bases. CDR1 is LNHDA and CDR2 is SQIVND in the germline V gene (reference sequence). CDR3 length equals 16 residues. J was trimmed by 2 bases and V by 6 bases; bases with no gene match: 7.

J is TRBJ2-7 and V is TRBV2; D is undetermined. This CDR3 contains 12 residues. Germline V gene sequence: CDR1 SNHLY, CDR2 FYNNEI. Trimming cost V 6 bases and J 3 bases, with 9 bases left between them. The CDR3 loop reads CASSLESYEQYF. As DNA, the CDR3 is TGTGCCAGCAGCCTGGAGAGCTACGAGCAGTACTTC.